A selection of T cell receptor beta chains follows, all from one sample in a study of blood T cell repertoires in COVID-19. Generated by immunoSEQ multiplex PCR, the TCRdb table keeps only in-frame clones and is missing some. The repertoire holds around 72,000 clones, with approximately 88% as singletons. The sequenced sample consisted of peripheral blood. The receptors stem from a woman aged 70 to 79 with acute or convalescent COVID-19. Each CDR3 is given with its conserved first and last residue. Each record gives: D gene, V gene, clone size, J gene, CDR3 protein, CDR3 DNA. A D gene is named only where the DNA matches it firmly. Expanded clones get a size class; other rows say once, few or many, or leave the size out.

TRBD1	TRBV27	once	TRBJ2-3	CASITRDGQGLNTQYF	TGTGCCAGCATCACTCGGGACGGACAGGGTTTGAATACGCAGTATTTT
NA	TRBV11-1	NA	TRBJ1-1	CASSLKVSPSQAFF	TGTGCCAGCAGCTTAAAGGTCTCACCTAGTCAAGCTTTCTTT
TRBD1	TRBV5-1	NA	TRBJ1-2	CASSSFSGTGGAGGYTF	TGCGCCAGCAGCTCGTTTTCCGGGACAGGGGGCGCAGGAGGCTACACCTTC
NA	TRBV28	NA	TRBJ1-2	CASRQGNYGYTF	TGTGCCAGTCGTCAGGGTAACTATGGCTACACCTTC
NA	TRBV3-1/TRBV3-2	NA	TRBJ1-1	CASSQDSNLSEAFF	TGTGCCAGCAGCCAAGATAGTAACCTCTCTGAAGCTTTCTTT
TRBD1	TRBV6-5	NA	TRBJ1-2	CASSKDRDRVGYTF	TGTGCCAGCAGTAAGGACAGGGACCGAGTTGGCTACACCTTC
NA	TRBV7-6	NA	TRBJ2-1	CASSLPVKQFF	TGTGCCAGCAGCCTTCCAGTGAAGCAGTTCTTC
NA	TRBV7-9	NA	TRBJ1-5	CASSPNRDQPQHF	TGTGCCAGCAGCCCTAATCGGGATCAGCCCCAGCATTTT
TRBD1	TRBV6-6	NA	TRBJ2-2	CASQWTGGTGELFF	TGTGCCAGCCAATGGACAGGGGGTACCGGGGAGCTGTTTTTT
TRBD2	TRBV6-5	NA	TRBJ2-7	CASEGLAAEQYF	TGTGCCAGCGAAGGGCTAGCGGCCGAGCAGTACTTC
NA	TRBV18	NA	TRBJ1-1	CASSEGGGTEAFF	TGTGCCAGCTCAGAGGGGGGGGGCACTGAAGCTTTCTTT
TRBD1	TRBV4-2	once	TRBJ1-5	CASSQDLGQVNQPQHF	TGTGCCAGCAGCCAAGATTTGGGACAGGTAAATCAGCCCCAGCATTTT
TRBD1	TRBV18	NA	TRBJ1-1	CASSSGQGVTEAFF	TGTGCCAGCTCATCGGGACAGGGGGTGACTGAAGCTTTCTTT
TRBD2	TRBV6-4	NA	TRBJ2-3	CASSRDYIPTDTQYF	TGTGCCAGCTCCAGGGACTATATTCCCACAGATACGCAGTATTTT
TRBD1	TRBV7-8	NA	TRBJ1-2	CASSLVTGGNYGYTF	TGTGCCAGCAGCTTAGTCACAGGGGGGAACTATGGCTACACCTTC
NA	TRBV20-1	once	TRBJ2-7	CSASQVGAGEQYF	TGCAGTGCTAGTCAGGTGGGGGCAGGAGAGCAGTACTTC
TRBD1	TRBV4-1	NA	TRBJ2-3	CASTLRGQATDTQYF	TGCGCCAGCACGTTAAGGGGGCAGGCCACAGATACGCAGTATTTT
NA	TRBV7-9	NA	TRBJ2-4	CASSLGVASGDIQYF	TGTGCCAGCAGCTTAGGGGTGGCGTCCGGGGACATTCAGTACTTC
NA	TRBV10-2	NA	TRBJ2-4	CASREAYWAKNIQYF	TGCGCCAGCAGGGAGGCCTACTGGGCCAAAAACATTCAGTACTTC
NA	TRBV7-9	NA	TRBJ2-3	CASSLAGPQGGYTQYF	TGTGCCAGCAGCTTAGCGGGGCCACAGGGGGGGTATACGCAGTATTTT
TRBD1	TRBV19	NA	TRBJ1-5	CASSTRSGDRGNQPQHF	TGTGCCAGTAGTACCCGATCGGGAGACAGGGGCAATCAGCCCCAGCATTTT
NA	TRBV20-1	NA	TRBJ2-1	CSTSGGHSSYNEQFF	TGCAGTACGAGTGGCGGTCATAGCTCCTACAATGAGCAGTTCTTC
TRBD1	TRBV5-1	NA	TRBJ2-7	CASSYSLDRAEGEQYF	TGCGCCAGCAGCTATTCCCTGGACAGGGCCGAAGGGGAGCAGTACTTC
NA	TRBV5-8	NA	TRBJ1-2	CASSYGDSSLYGYTF	TGTGCCAGCAGCTACGGCGACAGCTCTCTCTATGGCTACACCTTC
NA	TRBV7-8	NA	TRBJ2-5	CASSLEGAIQETQYF	TGTGCCAGCAGCTTAGAGGGAGCCATCCAAGAGACCCAGTACTTC